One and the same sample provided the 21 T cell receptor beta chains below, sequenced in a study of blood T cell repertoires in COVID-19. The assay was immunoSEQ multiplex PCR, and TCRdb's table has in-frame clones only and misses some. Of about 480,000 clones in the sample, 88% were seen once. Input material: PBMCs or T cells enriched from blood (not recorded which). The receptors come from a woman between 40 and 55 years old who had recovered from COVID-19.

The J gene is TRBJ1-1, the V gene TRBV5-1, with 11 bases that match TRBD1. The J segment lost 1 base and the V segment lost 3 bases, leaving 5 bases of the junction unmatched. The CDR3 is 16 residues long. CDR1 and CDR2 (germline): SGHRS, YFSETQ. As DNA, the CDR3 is TGCGCCAGCAGCTCCGGGACAGGGGGACCGAACACTGAAGCTTTCTTT. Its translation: CASSSGTGGPNTEAFF. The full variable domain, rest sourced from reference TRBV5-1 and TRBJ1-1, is KAGVTQTPRYLIKTRGQQVTLSCSPISGHRSVSWYQQTPGQGLQFLFEYFSETQRNKGNFPGRFSGRQFSNSRSEMNVSTLELGDSALYLCASSSGTGGPNTEAFFGQGTRLTVV.

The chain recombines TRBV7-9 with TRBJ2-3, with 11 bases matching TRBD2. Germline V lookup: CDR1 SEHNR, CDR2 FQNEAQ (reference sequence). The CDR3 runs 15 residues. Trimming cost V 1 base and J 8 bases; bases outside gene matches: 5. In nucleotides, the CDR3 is TGTGCCAGCAGCTTAGTAGCGGGAGGGCCGACTACGCAGTATTTT. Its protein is CASSLVAGGPTTQYF.

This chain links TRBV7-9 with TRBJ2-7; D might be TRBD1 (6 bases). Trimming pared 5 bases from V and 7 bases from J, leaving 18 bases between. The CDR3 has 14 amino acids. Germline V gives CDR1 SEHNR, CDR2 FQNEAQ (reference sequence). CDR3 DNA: TGTGCCAGCAGCCCACTGACAGGTTCGGGGGAGCAGTACTTC. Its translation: CASSPLTGSGEQYF. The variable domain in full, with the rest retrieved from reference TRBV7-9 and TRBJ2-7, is DTGVSQNPRHKITKRGQNVTFRCDPISEHNRLYWYRQTLGQGPEFLTYFQNEAQLEKSRLLSDRFSAERPKGSFSTLEIQRTEQGDSAMYLCASSPLTGSGEQYFGPGTRLTVT.

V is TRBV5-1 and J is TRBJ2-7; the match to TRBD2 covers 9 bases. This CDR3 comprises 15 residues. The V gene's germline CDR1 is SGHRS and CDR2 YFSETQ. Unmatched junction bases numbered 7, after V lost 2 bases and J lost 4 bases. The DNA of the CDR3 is TGCGCCAGCAGCTTCCTAGCGGGATCCTCATACGAGCAGTACTTC. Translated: CASSFLAGSSYEQYF.

CDR3 DNA: TGTGCCAGCAGCCGGGGACTAGCGGCCCTAAACACCGGGGAGCTGTTTTTT. Encoded protein: CASSRGLAALNTGELFF. This chain connects TRBV5-6 to TRBJ2-2; 11 positions match TRBD2. This CDR3 spans 17 amino acids. V gave up 4 bases and J gave up 2 bases; unmatched junction bases: 7. Per germline, CDR1 SGHDT and CDR2 YYEEEE.

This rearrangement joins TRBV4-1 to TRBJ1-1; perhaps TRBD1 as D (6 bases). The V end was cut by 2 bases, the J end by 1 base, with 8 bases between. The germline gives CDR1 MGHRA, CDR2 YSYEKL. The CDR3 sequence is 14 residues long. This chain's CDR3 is CASSQHRANTEAFF. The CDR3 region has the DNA TGCGCCAGCAGCCAACACAGGGCGAACACTGAAGCTTTCTTT.

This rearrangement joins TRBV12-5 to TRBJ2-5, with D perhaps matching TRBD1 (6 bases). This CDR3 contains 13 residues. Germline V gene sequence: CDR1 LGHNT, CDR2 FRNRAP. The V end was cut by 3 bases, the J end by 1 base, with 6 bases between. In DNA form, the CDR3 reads TGTGCTAGTGGTTTACAGGGCCAAGAGACCCAGTACTTC. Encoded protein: CASGLQGQETQYF.

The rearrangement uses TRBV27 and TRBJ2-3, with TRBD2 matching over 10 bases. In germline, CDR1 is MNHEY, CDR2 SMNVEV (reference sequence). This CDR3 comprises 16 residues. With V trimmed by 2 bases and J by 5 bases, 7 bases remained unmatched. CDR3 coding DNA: TGTGCCAGCAGTTTAACAGGGCTAGCGGGAGAAGATACGCAGTATTTT. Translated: CASSLTGLAGEDTQYF.

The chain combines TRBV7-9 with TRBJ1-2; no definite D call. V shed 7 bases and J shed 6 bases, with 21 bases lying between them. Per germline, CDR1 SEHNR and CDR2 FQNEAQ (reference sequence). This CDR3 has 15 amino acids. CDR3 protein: CASNPRWGVVDGYTF. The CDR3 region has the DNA TGTGCCAGCAACCCTCGCTGGGGAGTAGTGGATGGCTACACCTTC.

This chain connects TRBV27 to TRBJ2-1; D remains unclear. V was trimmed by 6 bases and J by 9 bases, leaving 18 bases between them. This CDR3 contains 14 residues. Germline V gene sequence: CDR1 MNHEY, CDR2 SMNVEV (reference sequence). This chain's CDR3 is CASSLDLYTSEQFF. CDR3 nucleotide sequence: TGTGCCAGCAGCCTAGATCTTTATACGAGTGAGCAGTTCTTC.

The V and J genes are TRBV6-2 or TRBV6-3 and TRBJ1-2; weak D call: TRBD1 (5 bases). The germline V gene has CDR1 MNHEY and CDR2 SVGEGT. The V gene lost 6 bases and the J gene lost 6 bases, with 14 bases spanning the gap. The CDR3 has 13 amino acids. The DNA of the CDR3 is TGTGCCAGCAGCTTCCGCAGGGTCGATGGCTACACCTTC. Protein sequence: CASSFRRVDGYTF.

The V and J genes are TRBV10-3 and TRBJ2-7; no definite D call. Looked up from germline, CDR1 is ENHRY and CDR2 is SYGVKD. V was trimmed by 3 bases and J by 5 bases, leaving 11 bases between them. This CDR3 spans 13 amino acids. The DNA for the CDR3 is TGTGCCATCAGTGACCTTAAACAAAACGAGCAGTACTTC. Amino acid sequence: CAISDLKQNEQYF.

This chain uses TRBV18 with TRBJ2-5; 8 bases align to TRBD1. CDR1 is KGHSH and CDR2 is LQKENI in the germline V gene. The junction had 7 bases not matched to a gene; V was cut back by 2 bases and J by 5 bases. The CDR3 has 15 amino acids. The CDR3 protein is CASSPRQGSGETQYF. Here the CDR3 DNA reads TGTGCCAGCTCACCAAGACAGGGGTCGGGGGAGACCCAGTACTTC.

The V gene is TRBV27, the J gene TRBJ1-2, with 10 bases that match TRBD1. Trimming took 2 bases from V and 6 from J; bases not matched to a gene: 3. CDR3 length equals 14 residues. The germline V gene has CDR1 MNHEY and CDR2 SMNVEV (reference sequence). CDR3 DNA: TGTGCCAGCAGTTTAACCGGGACAGGGGATGGCTACACCTTC. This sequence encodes CASSLTGTGDGYTF.

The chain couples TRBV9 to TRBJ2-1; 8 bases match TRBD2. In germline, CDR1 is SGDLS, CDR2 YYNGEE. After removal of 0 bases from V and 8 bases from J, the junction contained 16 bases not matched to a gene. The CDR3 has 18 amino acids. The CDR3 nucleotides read TGTGCCAGCAGCGTAGCCTGGGGGAGCGGGAGCGCTGGGGATGAGCAGTTCTTC. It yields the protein CASSVAWGSGSAGDEQFF.

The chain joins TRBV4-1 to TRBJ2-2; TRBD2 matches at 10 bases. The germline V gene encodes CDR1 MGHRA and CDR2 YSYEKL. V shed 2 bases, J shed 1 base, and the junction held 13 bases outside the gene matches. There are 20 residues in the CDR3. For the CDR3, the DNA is TGCGCCAGCAGCCAACGCGTTTTAACTCCTAGCGGGGGGAACACCGGGGAGCTGTTTTTT. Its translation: CASSQRVLTPSGGNTGELFF.

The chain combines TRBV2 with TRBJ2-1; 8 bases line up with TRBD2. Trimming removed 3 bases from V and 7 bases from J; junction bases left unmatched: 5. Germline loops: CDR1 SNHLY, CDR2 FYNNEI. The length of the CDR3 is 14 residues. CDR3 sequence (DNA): TGTGCCAGCAGTGACAGCGGGAGATTGAATGAGCAGTTCTTC. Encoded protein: CASSDSGRLNEQFF.

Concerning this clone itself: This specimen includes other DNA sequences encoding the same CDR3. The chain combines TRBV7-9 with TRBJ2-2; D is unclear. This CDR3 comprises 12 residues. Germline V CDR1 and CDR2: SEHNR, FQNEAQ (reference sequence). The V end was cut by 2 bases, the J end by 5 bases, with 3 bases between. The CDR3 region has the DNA TGTGCCAGCAGCTTACTAACCGGGGAGCTGTTTTTT. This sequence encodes CASSLLTGELFF.

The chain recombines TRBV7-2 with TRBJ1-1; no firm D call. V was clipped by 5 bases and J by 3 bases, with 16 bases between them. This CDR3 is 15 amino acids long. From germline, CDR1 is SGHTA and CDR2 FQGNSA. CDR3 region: CASSPAAGRDTEAFF. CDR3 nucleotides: TGTGCCAGCAGCCCCGCCGCGGGAAGGGACACTGAAGCTTTCTTT.

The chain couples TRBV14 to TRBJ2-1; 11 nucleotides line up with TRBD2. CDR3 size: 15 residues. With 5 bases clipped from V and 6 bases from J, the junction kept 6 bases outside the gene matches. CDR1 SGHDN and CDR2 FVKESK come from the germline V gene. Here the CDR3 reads CASSVSGRAFNEQFF. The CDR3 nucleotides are TGTGCCAGCAGCGTTAGCGGGAGGGCCTTCAATGAGCAGTTCTTC.

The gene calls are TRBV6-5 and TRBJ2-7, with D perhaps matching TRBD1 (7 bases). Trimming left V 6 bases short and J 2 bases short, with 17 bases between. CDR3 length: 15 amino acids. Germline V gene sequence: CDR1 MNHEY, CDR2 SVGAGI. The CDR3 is CASSQGVGRTYEQYF. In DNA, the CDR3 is TGTGCCAGCAGCCAGGGGGTCGGGAGAACCTACGAGCAGTACTTC.